This is a list of T cell receptor beta chains from one sample in a study of T cells in Graves' hyperthyroidism and ophthalmopathy. TCRdb re-analysed the multiplex PCR reads in MiXCR, keeping a single row per CDR3 protein. The sample includes 300,000 to 400,000 distinct CDR3 sequences, approximately 15% of them seen just once. Sequenced material: blood. These receptor sequences come from a woman in her twenties or thirties with Graves' hyperthyroidism. The CDR3 runs from the conserved cysteine through the conserved F or W. Each record gives: CDR3 length, J gene, clone size, D gene, V gene, CDR3 protein, CDR3 DNA. The D gene is left open where the match is weak. The size field is filled for only some rows; it gives once, few, many or a size class.

cdr3_length: 15; j_call: TRBJ1-1; clone_size: many; d_call: NA; v_call: TRBV12-3/TRBV12-4; cdr3_aa: CASNRGAAMNTEAFF; cdr3_nt: TGTGCCAGCAACCGCGGCGCAGCCATGAACACTGAAGCTTTCTTT
cdr3_length: 16; j_call: TRBJ2-1; clone_size: NA; d_call: NA; v_call: TRBV7-2; cdr3_aa: CASSQTSGAGAGEQFF; cdr3_nt: TGTGCCAGCAGCCAAACCAGCGGGGCAGGGGCGGGCGAGCAGTTCTTC
cdr3_length: 12; j_call: TRBJ1-1; clone_size: many; d_call: NA; v_call: TRBV12-3/TRBV12-4; cdr3_aa: CASAPSGTEAFF; cdr3_nt: TGTGCCAGCGCCCCGAGCGGCACTGAAGCTTTCTTT
cdr3_length: 15; j_call: TRBJ1-5; clone_size: few; d_call: NA; v_call: TRBV19; cdr3_aa: CASSIFGEGYQPQHF; cdr3_nt: TGTGCCAGTAGTATATTCGGGGAGGGCTATCAGCCCCAGCATTTT
cdr3_length: 16; j_call: TRBJ1-1; clone_size: few; d_call: NA; v_call: TRBV19; cdr3_aa: CASSPRPRMILTEAFF; cdr3_nt: TGTGCCAGTAGTCCCCGTCCCCGGATGATCCTAACTGAAGCTTTCTTT
cdr3_length: 14; j_call: TRBJ2-7; clone_size: many; d_call: TRBD2; v_call: TRBV20-1; cdr3_aa: CSARSGGLNHEQYF; cdr3_nt: TGCAGTGCTAGATCGGGAGGCCTGAACCACGAGCAGTACTTC
cdr3_length: 13; j_call: TRBJ1-4; clone_size: NA; d_call: NA; v_call: TRBV29-1; cdr3_aa: CSVESGINEKLFF; cdr3_nt: TGCAGCGTTGAATCGGGGATTAATGAAAAACTGTTTTTT
cdr3_length: 14; j_call: TRBJ1-5; clone_size: many; d_call: TRBD1; v_call: TRBV28; cdr3_aa: CASRPQGDRQPQHF; cdr3_nt: TGTGCCAGCAGGCCACAGGGGGACCGGCAGCCCCAGCATTTT
cdr3_length: 15; j_call: TRBJ1-1; clone_size: many; d_call: NA; v_call: TRBV7-8; cdr3_aa: CASSLVRRGNTEAFF; cdr3_nt: TGTGCCAGCAGCTTAGTAAGGCGAGGGAACACTGAAGCTTTCTTT
cdr3_length: 13; j_call: TRBJ2-5; clone_size: NA; d_call: NA; v_call: TRBV7-6; cdr3_aa: CASSRQVPETQYF; cdr3_nt: TGTGCCAGCAGCCGGCAGGTCCCAGAGACCCAGTACTTC
cdr3_length: 16; j_call: TRBJ1-2; clone_size: NA; d_call: NA; v_call: TRBV20-1; cdr3_aa: CSASSARGGEDYGYTF; cdr3_nt: TGCAGTGCTAGTAGTGCACGGGGGGGGGAGGACTATGGCTACACCTTC
cdr3_length: 14; j_call: TRBJ1-4; clone_size: few; d_call: NA; v_call: TRBV20-1; cdr3_aa: CSARGTKTIEKLFF; cdr3_nt: TGCAGTGCTAGAGGGACCAAGACCATTGAAAAACTGTTTTTT
cdr3_length: 13; j_call: TRBJ2-1; clone_size: many; d_call: NA; v_call: TRBV12-3/TRBV12-4; cdr3_aa: CASSSWDQEAQFF; cdr3_nt: TGTGCCAGCAGTTCTTGGGACCAGGAGGCGCAGTTCTTC
cdr3_length: 20; j_call: TRBJ2-7; clone_size: NA; d_call: TRBD1; v_call: TRBV11-2; cdr3_aa: CASRRSSRKSGTGGFYEQYF; cdr3_nt: TGTGCCAGCAGACGATCAAGCCGAAAAAGTGGGACAGGGGGCTTCTACGAGCAGTACTTC
cdr3_length: 14; j_call: TRBJ2-3; clone_size: NA; d_call: TRBD1; v_call: TRBV20-1; cdr3_aa: CSATGTGGAGTQYF; cdr3_nt: TGCAGTGCTACTGGGACAGGAGGGGCGGGGACGCAGTATTTT
cdr3_length: 15; j_call: TRBJ2-4; clone_size: many; d_call: TRBD2; v_call: TRBV28; cdr3_aa: CASETSGPAKNIQYF; cdr3_nt: TGTGCCAGCGAGACTAGCGGACCCGCTAAAAACATTCAGTACTTC
cdr3_length: 14; j_call: TRBJ2-5; clone_size: NA; d_call: NA; v_call: TRBV3-1; cdr3_aa: CASSQGSSRGTQYF; cdr3_nt: TGTGCCAGCAGCCAAGGTTCGAGTCGAGGGACCCAGTACTTC
cdr3_length: 14; j_call: TRBJ2-1; clone_size: NA; d_call: NA; v_call: TRBV2; cdr3_aa: CASGSGTHHNEQFF; cdr3_nt: TGTGCCAGCGGATCCGGGACCCATCATAATGAGCAGTTCTTC
cdr3_length: 15; j_call: TRBJ2-1; clone_size: many; d_call: NA; v_call: TRBV5-1; cdr3_aa: CASSLDVGEWYEQFF; cdr3_nt: TGCGCCAGCAGCTTGGACGTGGGGGAGTGGTATGAGCAGTTCTTC
cdr3_length: 15; j_call: TRBJ2-3; clone_size: NA; d_call: NA; v_call: TRBV28; cdr3_aa: CASIPWGDVTDTQYF; cdr3_nt: TGTGCCAGCATCCCTTGGGGGGATGTCACAGATACGCAGTATTTT
cdr3_length: 15; j_call: TRBJ1-6; clone_size: once; d_call: NA; v_call: TRBV12-3/TRBV12-4; cdr3_aa: CASNDPRWPNSPLHF; cdr3_nt: TGTGCCAGCAACGATCCCAGGTGGCCTAATTCACCCCTCCACTTT
cdr3_length: 16; j_call: TRBJ1-4; clone_size: few; d_call: NA; v_call: TRBV6-2/TRBV6-3; cdr3_aa: CASSYGWDSTNEKLFF; cdr3_nt: TGTGCCAGCAGTTACGGATGGGATAGCACTAATGAAAAACTGTTTTTT
cdr3_length: 17; j_call: TRBJ2-3; clone_size: many; d_call: NA; v_call: TRBV28; cdr3_aa: CASKAETNWGATDTQYF; cdr3_nt: TGTGCCAGCAAAGCGGAGACAAACTGGGGAGCCACAGATACGCAGTATTTT
cdr3_length: 17; j_call: TRBJ1-5; clone_size: NA; d_call: NA; v_call: TRBV6-1; cdr3_aa: CASDFGGGIYSNQPQHF; cdr3_nt: TGTGCCAGCGACTTCGGGGGGGGAATTTATAGCAATCAGCCCCAGCATTTT
cdr3_length: 15; j_call: TRBJ2-1; clone_size: many; d_call: NA; v_call: TRBV2; cdr3_aa: CASRLREGFDNEQFF; cdr3_nt: TGTGCCAGCAGGTTGAGGGAAGGATTCGACAATGAGCAGTTCTTC
cdr3_length: 15; j_call: TRBJ2-5; clone_size: many; d_call: NA; v_call: TRBV28; cdr3_aa: CASRAQMWGTETQYF; cdr3_nt: TGTGCCAGCAGAGCCCAAATGTGGGGGACAGAGACCCAGTACTTC
cdr3_length: 12; j_call: TRBJ2-1; clone_size: many; d_call: TRBD1; v_call: TRBV28; cdr3_aa: CASKAGGREQFF; cdr3_nt: TGTGCCAGCAAGGCAGGGGGCCGTGAGCAGTTCTTC
cdr3_length: 13; j_call: TRBJ2-5; clone_size: many; d_call: NA; v_call: TRBV12-3/TRBV12-4; cdr3_aa: CASSLFTQETQYF; cdr3_nt: TGTGCCAGCAGTTTGTTCACTCAAGAGACCCAGTACTTC
cdr3_length: 15; j_call: TRBJ2-5; clone_size: many; d_call: TRBD2; v_call: TRBV10-3; cdr3_aa: CAIGMSGSGGETQYF; cdr3_nt: TGTGCCATCGGAATGAGCGGGAGTGGAGGAGAGACCCAGTACTTC
cdr3_length: 16; j_call: TRBJ2-5; clone_size: NA; d_call: TRBD2; v_call: TRBV15; cdr3_aa: CATSSRVAGAGETQYF; cdr3_nt: TGTGCCACCAGCTCCCGGGTAGCGGGAGCTGGGGAGACCCAGTACTTC
cdr3_length: 14; j_call: TRBJ2-1; clone_size: many; d_call: TRBD2; v_call: TRBV2; cdr3_aa: CASNGLAGVNEQFF; cdr3_nt: TGTGCCAGCAACGGACTAGCTGGGGTAAATGAGCAGTTCTTC
cdr3_length: 12; j_call: TRBJ2-7; clone_size: NA; d_call: NA; v_call: TRBV19; cdr3_aa: CASSIGGGEQYF; cdr3_nt: TGTGCCAGTAGTATAGGTGGTGGCGAGCAGTACTTC
cdr3_length: 16; j_call: TRBJ2-6; clone_size: few; d_call: NA; v_call: TRBV7-9; cdr3_aa: CASSLGDRPGANVLTF; cdr3_nt: TGTGCCAGCAGCTTGGGTGACAGGCCTGGGGCCAACGTCCTGACTTTC
cdr3_length: 11; j_call: TRBJ1-2; clone_size: NA; d_call: NA; v_call: TRBV28; cdr3_aa: CASRQRHGYTF; cdr3_nt: TGTGCCAGCAGACAGAGGCATGGCTACACCTTC
cdr3_length: 16; j_call: TRBJ2-5; clone_size: many; d_call: TRBD2; v_call: TRBV7-8; cdr3_aa: CASSPRTSLSLETQYF; cdr3_nt: TGTGCCAGCAGCCCCCGGACTAGCTTGTCGCTAGAGACCCAGTACTTC
cdr3_length: 12; j_call: TRBJ2-5; clone_size: many; d_call: NA; v_call: TRBV20-1; cdr3_aa: CSAPVGGETQYF; cdr3_nt: TGCAGTGCCCCTGTTGGGGGGGAGACCCAGTACTTC
cdr3_length: 21; j_call: TRBJ2-7; clone_size: NA; d_call: TRBD2; v_call: TRBV7-9; cdr3_aa: CASSLLPFRTSGSPVVHEQYF; cdr3_nt: TGTGCCAGCAGCTTACTTCCTTTCAGGACTAGCGGGAGTCCAGTCGTCCACGAGCAGTACTTC
cdr3_length: 16; j_call: TRBJ2-7; clone_size: few; d_call: NA; v_call: TRBV3-1; cdr3_aa: CASSRKDLGWSYEQYF; cdr3_nt: TGTGCCAGCAGCCGTAAGGACCTGGGATGGTCCTACGAGCAGTACTTC
cdr3_length: 11; j_call: TRBJ2-1; clone_size: few; d_call: TRBD1; v_call: TRBV14; cdr3_aa: CASSPGQGQFF; cdr3_nt: TGTGCCAGCAGCCCCGGACAGGGTCAGTTCTTC
cdr3_length: 16; j_call: TRBJ2-3; clone_size: many; d_call: NA; v_call: TRBV11-2; cdr3_aa: CASSSRRQVSADTQYF; cdr3_nt: TGTGCCAGCAGCTCGCGAAGACAGGTTAGCGCAGATACGCAGTATTTT
cdr3_length: 18; j_call: TRBJ2-4; clone_size: NA; d_call: TRBD1; v_call: TRBV28; cdr3_aa: CASSFPTSRDSYGDIQYF; cdr3_nt: TGTGCCAGCAGTTTTCCCACCTCTCGGGACAGCTATGGGGACATTCAGTACTTC
cdr3_length: 14; j_call: TRBJ2-7; clone_size: NA; d_call: NA; v_call: TRBV10-3; cdr3_aa: CAISEGAYPYEQYF; cdr3_nt: TGTGCCATCAGTGAAGGGGCTTACCCCTACGAGCAGTACTTC
cdr3_length: 18; j_call: TRBJ1-1; clone_size: few; d_call: NA; v_call: TRBV5-6; cdr3_aa: CASSSSPHYRDSNTEAFF; cdr3_nt: TGTGCCAGCAGCTCCTCGCCTCATTACAGGGATTCGAACACTGAAGCTTTCTTT
cdr3_length: 12; j_call: TRBJ2-3; clone_size: NA; d_call: NA; v_call: TRBV20-1; cdr3_aa: CSARVYTDTQYF; cdr3_nt: TGCAGTGCTAGGGTATACACAGATACGCAGTATTTT
cdr3_length: 14; j_call: TRBJ2-3; clone_size: NA; d_call: TRBD1; v_call: TRBV7-9; cdr3_aa: CASSFRDREDTQYF; cdr3_nt: TGTGCCAGCAGCTTCCGGGACAGAGAAGATACGCAGTATTTT
cdr3_length: 17; j_call: TRBJ2-4; clone_size: many; d_call: NA; v_call: TRBV28; cdr3_aa: CASRHALIQEAKNIQYF; cdr3_nt: TGTGCCAGCAGGCATGCCCTGATACAGGAAGCCAAAAACATTCAGTACTTC
cdr3_length: 11; j_call: TRBJ1-2; clone_size: few; d_call: NA; v_call: TRBV5-4; cdr3_aa: CASSLVTAYTF; cdr3_nt: TGTGCCAGCAGCTTGGTAACTGCCTACACCTTC
cdr3_length: 14; j_call: TRBJ2-7; clone_size: many; d_call: TRBD1; v_call: TRBV9; cdr3_aa: CASSNAGTGFKQYF; cdr3_nt: TGTGCCAGCAGCAATGCCGGGACAGGGTTTAAGCAGTACTTC
cdr3_length: 18; j_call: TRBJ1-1; clone_size: many; d_call: TRBD1; v_call: TRBV11-2; cdr3_aa: CASSLKPMGQTKNTEAFF; cdr3_nt: TGTGCCAGCAGCTTAAAGCCGATGGGACAGACTAAGAACACTGAAGCTTTCTTT
cdr3_length: 15; j_call: TRBJ1-1; clone_size: many; d_call: TRBD1; v_call: TRBV6-2/TRBV6-3; cdr3_aa: CASSSRTGANTEAFF; cdr3_nt: TGTGCCAGCAGTTCACGGACAGGGGCAAACACTGAAGCTTTCTTT
cdr3_length: 18; j_call: TRBJ2-5; clone_size: few; d_call: TRBD2; v_call: TRBV24-1; cdr3_aa: CATSSTPGLAGVQETQYF; cdr3_nt: TGTGCCACCAGCTCAACCCCGGGACTAGCGGGAGTTCAGGAGACCCAGTACTTC
cdr3_length: 15; j_call: TRBJ2-5; clone_size: many; d_call: NA; v_call: TRBV28; cdr3_aa: CASSPPLGPQETQYF; cdr3_nt: TGTGCCAGCAGTCCCCCCCTTGGTCCCCAAGAGACCCAGTACTTC
cdr3_length: 15; j_call: TRBJ2-6; clone_size: NA; d_call: NA; v_call: TRBV3-1; cdr3_aa: CASSQEGSGANVLTF; cdr3_nt: TGTGCCAGCAGCCAAGAGGGGTCTGGGGCCAACGTCCTGACTTTC
cdr3_length: 13; j_call: TRBJ1-2; clone_size: few; d_call: NA; v_call: TRBV6-1; cdr3_aa: CASAIRVSIGYTF; cdr3_nt: TGTGCCAGCGCCATTAGAGTTTCTATTGGCTACACCTTC
cdr3_length: 12; j_call: TRBJ1-1; clone_size: NA; d_call: NA; v_call: TRBV30; cdr3_aa: CAWSVVNTEAFF; cdr3_nt: TGTGCCTGGAGTGTCGTGAACACTGAAGCTTTCTTT
cdr3_length: 14; j_call: TRBJ2-5; clone_size: many; d_call: TRBD1; v_call: TRBV20-1; cdr3_aa: CSARGDSAQETQYF; cdr3_nt: TGCAGTGCTAGAGGGGACAGTGCACAAGAGACCCAGTACTTC
cdr3_length: 15; j_call: TRBJ1-5; clone_size: few; d_call: NA; v_call: TRBV7-8; cdr3_aa: CASSLSTQGGQPQHF; cdr3_nt: TGTGCCAGCAGCTTATCCACGCAGGGCGGCCAGCCCCAGCATTTT
cdr3_length: 15; j_call: TRBJ2-1; clone_size: many; d_call: NA; v_call: TRBV19; cdr3_aa: CASSIYLPPYNEQFF; cdr3_nt: TGTGCCAGTAGTATTTACCTGCCTCCCTACAATGAGCAGTTCTTC
cdr3_length: 14; j_call: TRBJ1-4; clone_size: many; d_call: NA; v_call: TRBV28; cdr3_aa: CASSFIGSGEKLFF; cdr3_nt: TGTGCCAGCAGTTTTATAGGGTCGGGGGAAAAACTGTTTTTT
cdr3_length: 14; j_call: TRBJ2-5; clone_size: few; d_call: NA; v_call: TRBV6-5; cdr3_aa: CASSYSLGEETQYF; cdr3_nt: TGTGCCAGCAGTTACTCTTTGGGGGAAGAGACCCAGTACTTC